These 26 T cell receptor beta chains were sequenced from one sample in a study of blood T cell repertoires in COVID-19 (TCRdb year 2020). Libraries were made using the immunoSEQ multiplex PCR assay. TCRdb took over this immuneACCESS table, retaining in-frame rearrangements with V and J assigned. Such tables are incomplete; in checked studies, under half of the missing clones stem from an unresolved V gene, and the remainder is unexplained. Across this sample there are tens of thousands of clones, with roughly 74% seen only once. The ten largest account for 6.3% of the sample. Sequenced input: peripheral blood. The receptor source for this set is a man aged 65-85 years with COVID-19, enrolled during active disease.

J is TRBJ1-6 and V is TRBV6-6; no clear D. V gave up 5 bases and J gave up 10 bases, with 24 bases separating them. The CDR3 sequence is 17 residues long. In germline, CDR1 is MNHNY, CDR2 SVGAGI (reference sequence). The CDR3, as DNA: TGTGCCAGCAGTCGAACCGACCAACCTAGCTCTTCCTCACCCCTCCACTTT. Amino acid sequence: CASSRTDQPSSSSPLHF.

V usage is TRBV21-1 and J usage is TRBJ1-1. TRBV21-1 is recorded as a pseudogene. The CDR3 extends over 15 amino acids. As DNA, the CDR3 is TGTGCCAGGAGGGAAGGTGGTAGCCAGAACACTGAAGCTTTCTTT. It translates to CARREGGSQNTEAFF.

CDR3 in amino acids: CASSLASGQFYGYTF. In DNA form, the CDR3 reads TGCGCCAGCAGCTTGGCCAGTGGGCAGTTCTATGGCTACACCTTC. The V gene is TRBV5-1, the J gene TRBJ1-2; D is unresolved. The CDR3 extends over 15 amino acids. The germline CDR1 and CDR2 sequences are SGHRS and YFSETQ. V lost 0 bases to trimming and J lost 4 bases, with 13 bases between them.

The V call is TRBV6-2 or TRBV6-3, the J call TRBJ1-1; D possibly corresponds to TRBD1 (6 bases). V lost 6 bases, J lost 6 bases, and 20 bases lay in between. CDR3 length: 15 amino acids. The V gene's germline CDR1 is MNHEY and CDR2 SVGEGT. The CDR3 coding sequence is TGTGCCAGCAGATACCAGCAGGGGAGGGAGGCTGAAGCTTTCTTT. This codes for CASRYQQGREAEAFF.

This clone was recorded at least ten times. The rearrangement links TRBV7-9 to TRBJ1-1; 8 nucleotides line up with TRBD1. The CDR3 extends over 14 amino acids. Germline V gives CDR1 SEHNR, CDR2 FQNEAQ (reference sequence). Trimming took 1 base from V and 4 from J; bases not matched to a gene: 2. CDR3 loop: CASSLGTGTTEAFF. The CDR3 DNA reads TGTGCCAGCAGCTTAGGGACAGGGACCACTGAAGCTTTCTTT.

This chain uses TRBV9 with TRBJ1-1; possible D gene TRBD1, 6 bases. CDR1 and CDR2 (germline): SGDLS, YYNGEE. Trimming removed 3 bases from V and 0 bases from J, with 12 bases in between. This CDR3 contains 15 residues. The CDR3 here is CASSETGFMNTEAFF. The CDR3 nucleotides read TGTGCCAGCAGCGAGACAGGTTTCATGAACACTGAAGCTTTCTTT. Full variable domain (rest looked up from reference TRBV9 and TRBJ1-1): DSGVTQTPKHLITATGQRVTLRCSPRSGDLSVYWYQQSLDQGLQFLIQYYNGEERAKGNILERFSAQQFPDLHSELNLSSLELGDSALYFCASSETGFMNTEAFFGQGTRLTVV.

The chain couples TRBV4-3 to TRBJ2-7; D is perhaps TRBD1 (6 bases). The length of the CDR3 is 14 residues. V lost 5 bases, J lost 4 bases, and 15 bases lay in between. Germline V lookup: CDR1 LGHNA, CDR2 YSLEER. CDR3 sequence (DNA): TGCGCCAGCAGCGAAGGCCAGGGGTGGTACGAGCAGTACTTC. Its translation: CASSEGQGWYEQYF.

The CDR3 DNA follows: TGTGCCATCAACGACCGGGACAAGTCCTACAATGAGCAGTTCTTC. Its protein product is CAINDRDKSYNEQFF. J is TRBJ2-1 and V is TRBV10-3; D is perhaps TRBD1 (6 bases). Germline CDR1 reads ENHRY; CDR2 reads SYGVKD. The V and J ends lost 7 bases and 1 base respectively, with 14 bases between them. The CDR3 is 15 amino acids.

The genes are TRBV4-2 and TRBJ2-7; TRBD1 matches 7 bases. The CDR3 contains 14 residues. Looked up from germline, CDR1 is LGHNA and CDR2 is YNFKEQ. Losses at the gene ends were 1 base for V and 4 bases for J; bases not matched to a gene: 4. The DNA of the CDR3 is TGTGCCAGCAGCCAAGGACAGGGCGATTACGAGCAGTACTTC. The encoded protein is CASSQGQGDYEQYF.

The chain uses TRBV10-3 and TRBJ2-5, with D tentatively TRBD2 (5 bases). CDR1 ENHRY and CDR2 SYGVKD come from the germline V gene. CDR3 length: 14 amino acids. V was cut by 6 bases and J by 5 bases, with 16 bases left in between. The CDR3 reads CAIRSGQSVETQYF. CDR3 DNA sequence: TGTGCCATCAGAAGCGGTCAATCAGTGGAGACCCAGTACTTC.

This sequence joins TRBV19 and TRBJ1-1, with a weak D call TRBD1 (5 bases). CDR1 and CDR2 from the germline V gene are LNHDA and SQIVND (reference sequence). Between the trimmed V and J ends, which lost 5 bases and 5 bases, there was a span of 9 bases. This CDR3 spans 12 amino acids. Here the CDR3 DNA reads TGTGCCAGTAGTTCGGGGGAAACTGAAGCTTTCTTT. This translates into CASSSGETEAFF.

This clone showed up many times. The chain carries TRBV7-6 and TRBJ2-7; perhaps TRBD2 as D (6 bases). The germline V and J ends were trimmed by 6 bases and 0 bases, with 15 bases remaining between them. From germline, CDR1 is SGHVS and CDR2 FNYEAQ. The CDR3 spans 15 residues. The CDR3 here is CASSPLGRSSYEQYF. The CDR3 nucleotides read TGTGCCAGCAGTCCCCTGGGGAGGAGCTCCTACGAGCAGTACTTC.

The gene calls are TRBV5-1 and TRBJ2-7; D is possibly TRBD2 (6 bases). V lost 0 bases and J 0 bases, leaving 7 bases between the germline ends. Germline CDR1 and CDR2: SGHRS and YFSETQ. This CDR3 is 14 amino acids long. Written as DNA, the CDR3 is TGCGCCAGCAGCTTGGGGACTAACTCCTACGAGCAGTACTTC. Translating it yields CASSLGTNSYEQYF.

Only a few counts were recorded for this clone. The rearrangement uses TRBV2 and TRBJ2-3; D is perhaps TRBD2 (5 bases). Germline V CDR1 and CDR2: SNHLY, FYNNEI. The CDR3 sequence is 16 residues long. V was shortened by 1 base and J by 1 base, with 12 bases between the two germline ends. Written as DNA, the CDR3 is TGTGCCAGCAGTGAAGGGGTCCTAGCTCGCACAGATACGCAGTATTTT. This gives the protein CASSEGVLARTDTQYF.

The CDR3 reads CASSQDINRGRADTQYF. CDR3 DNA: TGCGCCAGCAGCCAAGATATCAACAGGGGGAGGGCAGATACGCAGTATTTT. The V call is TRBV4-1, the J call TRBJ2-3; possible D gene TRBD1, 8 bases. CDR1 is MGHRA and CDR2 is YSYEKL in the germline V gene. V lost 0 bases and J lost 4, with 17 bases in between. The CDR3 covers 17 residues.

The chain is built from TRBV11-2 and TRBJ1-6; 8 nucleotides match TRBD1. Germline values: CDR1 SGHAT, CDR2 FQNNGV. With V trimmed by 4 bases and J by 14 bases, 4 bases remained unmatched. The CDR3 is 12 amino acids. The DNA of the CDR3 is TGTGCCAGCAGCTCGGACAGGGTATCCCTCCACTTT. Protein product: CASSSDRVSLHF. The whole variable domain, remainder taken from reference TRBV11-2 and TRBJ1-6, is EAGVAQSPRYKIIEKRQSVAFWCNPISGHATLYWYQQILGQGPKLLIQFQNNGVVDDSQLPKDRFSAERLKGVDSTLKIQPAKLEDSAVYLCASSSDRVSLHFGNGTRLTVT.

The V and J genes are TRBV27 and TRBJ2-1; 7 nucleotides match TRBD2. Germline loops: CDR1 MNHEY, CDR2 SMNVEV (reference sequence). This CDR3 region has 15 residues. V gave up 5 bases and J gave up 10 bases; unmatched junction bases: 14. In nucleotides, the CDR3 is TGTGCCAGCAGTACTCAGCGGGATGGCCGTCAAGAGCAGTTCTTC. This encodes CASSTQRDGRQEQFF.

V is TRBV5-4 and J is TRBJ1-3; no clear D. CDR3 size: 14 residues. The V gene lost 0 bases and the J gene lost 2 bases, with 6 bases spanning the gap. CDR1 is SGHNT and CDR2 is YYREEE in the germline V gene (reference sequence). The chain's CDR3 is CASSLGTAGNTIYF. In DNA form, the CDR3 reads TGTGCCAGCAGCTTGGGAACGGCTGGAAACACCATATATTTT. Variable domain in full (rest from reference TRBV5-4 and TRBJ1-3): ETGVTQSPTHLIKTRGQQVTLRCSSQSGHNTVSWYQQALGQGPQFIFQYYREEENGRGNFPPRFSGLQFPNYSSELNVNALELDDSALYLCASSLGTAGNTIYFGEGSWLTVV.

The V gene is TRBV25-1, the J gene TRBJ1-3; tentative D call: TRBD1 (5 bases). Trimming pared 3 bases from V and 4 bases from J, leaving 13 bases between. The germline gives CDR1 MGHDK, CDR2 SYGVNS. This CDR3 contains 15 residues. DNA of the CDR3: TGTGCCAGCAGTGAGGGGGGAGCAGGAGGAAACACCATATATTTT. Its protein is CASSEGGAGGNTIYF.

This clone was detected a few times. CDR3 DNA sequence: TGTGCCAGCAGCTTAGGGAGGGCCAATTCACCCCTCCACTTT. It yields the protein CASSLGRANSPLHF. The V and J genes are TRBV13 and TRBJ1-6, with D unresolved. V shed 0 bases and J shed 7 bases, with 7 bases lying between them. Germline V gives CDR1 PRHDT, CDR2 FYEKMQ (reference sequence). The CDR3 totals 14 residues.

The chain has TRBV21-1 and TRBJ2-2; the table's D call of TRBD2 was not tested on the DNA. TRBV21-1 is termed a pseudogene. CDR3 size: 17 residues. The CDR3: CASKTSGRASNTGELFF. CDR3 DNA sequence: TGTGCCAGCAAGACTAGCGGGAGGGCCTCGAACACCGGGGAGCTGTTTTTT.

The chain recombines TRBV29-1 with TRBJ2-5; 10 nucleotides agree with TRBD2. V shed 4 bases, J shed 5 bases, and the junction held 10 bases outside the gene matches. This CDR3 contains 15 residues. Germline V gene sequence: CDR1 SQVTM, CDR2 ANQGSEA. The CDR3 DNA sequence: TGCAGCGTTGTAGGCAGCGGGAGGGCCTGGGAGACCCAGTACTTC. It specifies CSVVGSGRAWETQYF.

The chain links TRBV5-1 to TRBJ2-3; unclear D gene. V lost 4 bases and J 1 base, leaving 10 bases between the germline ends. Germline loops: CDR1 SGHRS, CDR2 YFSETQ. The CDR3 loop spans 14 amino acids. The CDR3 protein is CASSKFAGTDTQYF. The CDR3 coding sequence is TGCGCCAGCAGCAAATTCGCGGGCACAGATACGCAGTATTTT.

The chain recombines TRBV12-3 or TRBV12-4 with TRBJ1-2, with D maybe TRBD1 (6 bases). The CDR3 has 13 amino acids. Trimming shortened V by 6 bases and J by 4 bases, and 12 bases separated the two germline ends. The CDR3 sequence: CASSTGNLYGYTF. DNA of the CDR3: TGTGCCAGCAGCACAGGGAATCTCTATGGCTACACCTTC.

The gene calls are TRBV20-1 and TRBJ2-1, with D possibly matching TRBD2 (6 bases). The CDR3 extends over 11 amino acids. V was trimmed by 6 bases and J by 12 bases, leaving 15 bases between them. The germline CDR1 and CDR2 sequences are DFQATT and SNEGSKA (reference sequence). The CDR3 loop is CSAPRGGGQFF. Here the CDR3 DNA reads TGCAGTGCCCCTCGTGGGGGAGGGCAGTTCTTC.

This clone was found a few times. The chain recombines TRBV11-2 with TRBJ1-5, with D perhaps TRBD1 (6 bases). CDR1 is SGHAT and CDR2 is FQNNGV in the germline V gene. The CDR3 is made up of 13 amino acids. V was clipped by 1 base and J by 5 bases, with 6 bases between them. The CDR3 DNA sequence: TGTGCCAGCAGCTTAGCAGGGGATCAGCCCCAGCATTTT. It codes for CASSLAGDQPQHF.